Listed below are T cell receptor beta chains from one sample, sequenced in a study of blood T cell repertoires in COVID-19. This table comes from immunoSEQ multiplex PCR, and its TCRdb copy is limited to in-frame clones, with some not included. The sample consists of around 240,000 clones, approximately 86% of them appearing once. Input material: peripheral blood. The origin of the receptors is a woman younger than 45 who had recovered from COVID-19. The CDR3 runs from the conserved cysteine through the conserved F or W. Fields, in order: CDR3 DNA, CDR3 protein, V gene, D gene, J gene, CDR3 length, clone size. The D gene is left open where the match is weak. Only some rows state a clone size, as once, few, many or a class for expanded clones.

CDR3nt: TGCAGCGTTAAGGACAGGTGGGATGAGCAGTTCTTC
CDR3aa: CSVKDRWDEQFF
v_gene: TRBV29-1
d_gene: TRBD1
j_gene: TRBJ2-1
len: 12
abundance: .

CDR3nt: TGTGCCAGTAGTCGTAACTCCGGGACAGCCTACGAGCAGTACTTC
CDR3aa: CASSRNSGTAYEQYF
v_gene: TRBV19
d_gene: TRBD1
j_gene: TRBJ2-7
len: 15
abundance: .

CDR3nt: TGTGCCAGCAGCTTAGCGCGGTCGGCCGAGCAGTACTTC
CDR3aa: CASSLARSAEQYF
v_gene: TRBV7-9
d_gene: .
j_gene: TRBJ2-7
len: 13
abundance: .

CDR3nt: TGCAGCGTTCGGGACAGGGGCGGGGAGACCCAGTACTTC
CDR3aa: CSVRDRGGETQYF
v_gene: TRBV29-1
d_gene: TRBD1
j_gene: TRBJ2-5
len: 13
abundance: .

CDR3nt: TGTGCCAGCAGCTTAAGGGGACAGGGATCCTACGAGCAGTACTTC
CDR3aa: CASSLRGQGSYEQYF
v_gene: TRBV7-8
d_gene: TRBD1
j_gene: TRBJ2-7
len: 15
abundance: .

CDR3nt: TGTGCCAGTAGTATAGGAGGGACAGGCAATCAGCCCCAGCATTTT
CDR3aa: CASSIGGTGNQPQHF
v_gene: TRBV19
d_gene: TRBD1
j_gene: TRBJ1-5
len: 15
abundance: .

CDR3nt: TGTGCCAGCAAGAAGACTAGCTCGCTAGGGGAGACCCAGTACTTC
CDR3aa: CASKKTSSLGETQYF
v_gene: TRBV2
d_gene: TRBD2
j_gene: TRBJ2-5
len: 15
abundance: .

CDR3nt: TGTGCCAGTGCAGACAGTTTCTACGAGCAGTACTTC
CDR3aa: CASADSFYEQYF
v_gene: TRBV6-5
d_gene: .
j_gene: TRBJ2-7
len: 12
abundance: once

CDR3nt: TGCAGCGGCTGGGGACAGATGAACACTGAAGCTTTCTTT
CDR3aa: CSGWGQMNTEAFF
v_gene: TRBV29-1
d_gene: TRBD1
j_gene: TRBJ1-1
len: 13
abundance: .

CDR3nt: TGTGCCAGCAGTTACACCGGGACAGGGGAATTTGAGCAGTTCTTC
CDR3aa: CASSYTGTGEFEQFF
v_gene: TRBV6-5
d_gene: TRBD1
j_gene: TRBJ2-1
len: 15
abundance: .

CDR3nt: TGTGCCAGCAGTGAAAGCCCTATGGGCTACACCTTC
CDR3aa: CASSESPMGYTF
v_gene: TRBV2
d_gene: .
j_gene: TRBJ1-2
len: 12
abundance: .

CDR3nt: TGCGCCAGGGGGGGGGATCCTAAAGGAAATGAGCAGTTCTTC
CDR3aa: CARGGDPKGNEQFF
v_gene: TRBV10-1
d_gene: TRBD2
j_gene: TRBJ2-1
len: 14
abundance: .

CDR3nt: TGTGCCAGCAGCCAACAAGCGGCAACGCAGTTCTTC
CDR3aa: CASSQQAATQFF
v_gene: TRBV3-1/TRBV3-2
d_gene: .
j_gene: TRBJ2-1
len: 12
abundance: .

CDR3nt: TGTGCCAGCAGTGAAAGGAGCGGGGGCTCGAATGAGCAGTTCTTC
CDR3aa: CASSERSGGSNEQFF
v_gene: TRBV2
d_gene: TRBD2
j_gene: TRBJ2-1
len: 15
abundance: .

CDR3nt: TGTGCCAGCAGCCGACCGGGACTAGCGGGGGGAAACACCGGGGAGCTGTTTTTT
CDR3aa: CASSRPGLAGGNTGELFF
v_gene: TRBV5-6
d_gene: TRBD2
j_gene: TRBJ2-2
len: 18
abundance: .

CDR3nt: TGTGCCAGCAGCCAACGGTTGGGGCCTTCCTCCTCCTACAATGAGCAGTTCTTC
CDR3aa: CASSQRLGPSSSYNEQFF
v_gene: TRBV14
d_gene: .
j_gene: TRBJ2-1
len: 18
abundance: .

CDR3nt: TGTGCCAGCAGCCTGGGACAGGGGGCAACCACAGATACGCAGTATTTT
CDR3aa: CASSLGQGATTDTQYF
v_gene: TRBV3-1/TRBV3-2
d_gene: TRBD1
j_gene: TRBJ2-3
len: 16
abundance: .

CDR3nt: TGCGCCAGCAGCTTGGGGCCGGGGGGGCATTTTGATGAGCAGTTCTTC
CDR3aa: CASSLGPGGHFDEQFF
v_gene: TRBV5-1
d_gene: TRBD2
j_gene: TRBJ2-1
len: 16
abundance: .